This paragraph covers one TCR beta chain sequence. As handled by the study authors: Estimation of nucleated cell counts relied on the amplification of reference gene primers. Measured with immunoSEQ multiplex PCR; TCRdb has only the in-frame clones, and not every one. V and J calls and clone size are as listed in that table; D and trimming were resolved from the DNA. In the table there are a few hundred thousand clones, about four fifths of which are singletons. This entry is derived from a study of blood T cell repertoires in COVID-19. For the study at large: The origin of the acute and convalescent COVID-19 samples was the United States, Italy and Spain. The analysed material was cDNA or gDNA that came from T cells, B-cell-depleted T cells, or PBMCs.

The junction had 8 bases not matched to a gene; V was cut back by 0 bases and J by 3 bases. The CDR3 runs to 18 residues. The V gene's germline CDR1 is LGHDT and CDR2 YNNKEL (reference sequence). The J gene is TRBJ2-3, the V gene TRBV3-1 (or the pseudogene TRBV3-2); the match to TRBD1 covers 11 bases. The receptor was isolated from a woman aged 18-29 years with acute or convalescent COVID-19. Sequenced: peripheral blood. CDR3 amino acids: CASSQDLPGTGGTDTQYF. The CDR3, as DNA: TGTGCCAGCAGCCAAGATCTCCCGGGGACAGGGGGGACAGATACGCAGTATTTT.